The rows below give T cell receptor beta chains drawn from one sample of a study of radiotherapy plus CTLA-4 blockade in lung cancer. Using immunoSEQ multiplex PCR, the repertoire was profiled, and TCRdb retains in-frame clones only, with some absent. This table has fewer than 150,000 clones, about 83% appearing once. The sequenced sample was peripheral blood, obtained from a patient treated with radiotherapy plus ipilimumab. Receptors were obtained from a human donor with non-small cell lung cancer who had a partial response to radiotherapy plus ipilimumab. Both conserved end residues are part of each CDR3. Rows give clone size only sometimes, using once, few, many, or a class for an expanded clone.

>TRBV19|TRBJ2-5|12|NA
CASSGGAETQYF
>TRBV18|TRBJ2-1|16|NA
CASSPPTSGSFHEQFF
>TRBV9|TRBJ1-5|18|NA
CASSRGSPGGTSNQPQHF
>TRBV4-3|TRBJ2-3|16|NA
CASSQTPGLATDTQYF
>TRBV5-1|NA|16|NA
CASSLESSGSWYEQYF
>TRBV2|TRBJ2-7|13|NA
CASRKGEGFEQYF
>TRBV6-1|TRBJ1-1|14|NA
CASSEVVLNTEAFF
>TRBV6-5|TRBJ1-2|14|NA
CASSEVGGRDGYTF
>TRBV18|TRBJ2-2|16|NA
CASSRPGTGLTGELFF
>TRBV28|TRBJ1-2|11|NA
CASSSRLGYTF
>TRBV15|TRBJ1-1|15|NA
CATSRDLGSYTEAFF
>TRBV5-1|TRBJ2-3|14|NA
CASSLGGGSDTQYF
>TRBV27|TRBJ2-3|15|NA
CASSKLAGGRDTQYF
>TRBV7-9|TRBJ2-1|16|NA
CASSLVASGVYNEQFF
>TRBV11-1|TRBJ1-1|18|NA
CASSYRTGPFLRNTEAFF
>TRBV27|TRBJ2-3|15|NA
CASRFSGRAEDTQYF
>TRBV27|TRBJ2-5|14|NA
CASRRDSEGETQYF
>TRBV7-8|TRBJ1-2|12|NA
CASSLGRGGYTF
>TRBV30|TRBJ1-6|15|NA
CAWSVKGAAYSPLHF
>TRBV11-1|TRBJ1-1|16|NA
CASSLIRRVVNTEAFF
>TRBV9|TRBJ1-6|13|once
CASSVAGNSPLHF
>TRBV30|TRBJ2-1|14|NA
CAWSQALKPNEQFF
>TRBV9|TRBJ2-3|16|few
CASSVERLAGSDTQYF
>TRBV15|TRBJ1-3|17|NA
CATSRDIKGARGNTIYF
>TRBV4-1|TRBJ2-3|16|NA
CASSQEPGLPTDTQYF
>TRBV9|TRBJ2-1|15|NA
CASSVGGDSYNEQFF
>TRBV6-4|TRBJ2-1|15|NA
CASREIAGGYNEQFF
>TRBV12-2|TRBJ2-1|16|NA
CASPPKVSSGYNEQFF
>TRBV4-1|TRBJ1-2|17|NA
CASSQDLVEPTNYGYTF